This TCR beta chain was recovered during a study of blood T cell repertoires in COVID-19. At the level of the study: Material from acute and convalescent COVID-19 was sourced from the United States, Italy and Spain. Sources were T cells, B-cell-depleted T cells, or PBMCs; the material itself was cDNA or gDNA.

How the authors handled the data: How many nucleated cells were present was estimated from reference gene primer amplification. Measured with immunoSEQ multiplex PCR; TCRdb has only the in-frame clones, and not every one. V, J and clone size reflect that table, while D and trimming were determined from the DNA. The sample lists about 160,000 clones, roughly 79% occurring once. Germline CDR1 SGHVS, CDR2 FQNEAQ. The CDR3 is made up of 16 amino acids. The V gene lost 5 bases and the J gene lost 0 bases, with 14 bases spanning the gap. This clone was counted a few times. This sequence originates from a woman older than 75 with acute or convalescent COVID-19. The chain carries TRBV7-8 and TRBJ1-5; D uncertain. Sequencing was performed on peripheral blood. CDR3 amino acids: CASSLGRGYSNQPQHF. The CDR3 DNA follows: TGTGCCAGCAGCCTAGGACGGGGATATAGCAATCAGCCCCAGCATTTT.